The 11 T cell receptor beta chains in this list originate from one sample, sequenced in a study of CD8+ T cells in alopecia areata. RNA, once extracted, was reverse transcribed into cDNA for use as the sequencing template. TCRdb's table, derived via immunoSEQ multiplex PCR, lists solely in-frame clones and lacks some. The profile shows roughly 120,000 clones, around two fifths of them singletons. Sequenced input: CD4+ T cells sorted from blood. All receptors come from a human donor with alopecia areata.

This CDR3 is CSVLGQQTYEQYF. The DNA for the CDR3 is TGCAGCGTCCTAGGACAACAGACCTACGAGCAGTACTTC. V usage is TRBV29-1 and J usage is TRBJ2-7, with D perhaps TRBD1 (5 bases). Germline lookup yields CDR1 SQVTM and CDR2 ANQGSEA. Trimming took off 6 bases at V and 2 bases at J, with 14 bases between the two ends. This CDR3 spans 13 amino acids.

This clone was recorded a few times. V gene TRBV29-1 combines with J gene TRBJ2-2, with TRBD1 matching 8 bases. Germline V gives CDR1 SQVTM, CDR2 ANQGSEA. The CDR3 is 14 amino acids. V shed 4 bases and J 2 bases; nucleotides not matched to a gene: 3. The CDR3: CSVAQGENTGELFF. Written as DNA, the CDR3 is TGCAGCGTTGCACAGGGGGAAAACACCGGGGAGCTGTTTTTT.

In this sample, this clone turned up a few times. The rearrangement links TRBV23-1 to TRBJ1-5; possible D gene TRBD1, 5 bases. TRBV23-1 is an ORF, and what it does is uncertain. There are 16 residues in the CDR3. Deletions cut 0 bases from V and 0 bases from J, with 9 bases between. CDR3 in amino acids: CASSQSEQGSNQPQHF. As DNA, the CDR3 is TGCGCCAGCAGTCAATCGGAGCAGGGTAGCAATCAGCCCCAGCATTTT.

The chain joins TRBV11-2 to TRBJ2-5; D gene uncertain. This CDR3 is 11 amino acids long. Germline V gives CDR1 SGHAT, CDR2 FQNNGV. V lost 8 bases and J 1 base, leaving 5 bases between the germline ends. Here the CDR3 DNA reads TGTGCCAGCGCCGGCCAAGAGACCCAGTACTTC. Its translation is CASAGQETQYF.

This clone was observed a handful of times. The genes are TRBV7-2 and TRBJ2-1, with D possibly matching TRBD1 (5 bases). The CDR3 consists of 15 residues. In germline, CDR1 is SGHTA, CDR2 FQGNSA. V lost 7 bases and J 1 base, leaving 14 bases between the germline ends. The CDR3 reads CASTVFQGSYNEQFF. As DNA, the CDR3 is TGTGCCAGCACCGTCTTTCAGGGATCCTACAATGAGCAGTTCTTC.

The chain employs TRBV7-2 and TRBJ2-1; 7 bases align to TRBD2. The CDR3 runs to 15 residues. Trimming at V came to 5 bases and at J to 3 bases, leaving 7 bases not matched to a gene. Germline lookup yields CDR1 SGHTA and CDR2 FQGNSA. For the CDR3, the DNA is TGTGCCAGCAGCCCGGCCCGGACTAGCTACAATGAGCAGTTCTTC. It yields the protein CASSPARTSYNEQFF.

The chain is built from TRBV7-3 and TRBJ2-1; 10 bases fit TRBD2. The CDR3 is 16 amino acids. Per germline, CDR1 SGHTA and CDR2 FQGTGA. The trim removed 5 bases at V and 9 bases at J, leaving 13 bases unmatched. This chain's CDR3 is CASSPVGTSEVREQFF. DNA of the CDR3: TGTGCCAGCAGCCCAGTAGGGACTAGCGAGGTCCGTGAGCAGTTCTTC.

The rearrangement joins TRBV29-1 to TRBJ1-1; 10 nucleotides line up with TRBD1. Unmatched junction bases numbered 7, after V lost 7 bases and J lost 8 bases. Germline assignment: CDR1 SQVTM and CDR2 ANQGSEA. The CDR3 has 12 amino acids. CDR3 sequence reads: CSGGTGALEAFF. Written as DNA, the CDR3 is TGCAGCGGGGGGACAGGGGCACTGGAAGCTTTCTTT.

The rearrangement joins TRBV30 to TRBJ1-6; TRBD1 agrees at 7 bases. The CDR3 is 12 amino acids. V lost 5 bases, J lost 5 bases, and 0 bases stayed unmatched. Looked up from germline, CDR1 is GTSNPN and CDR2 is SVGIG (reference sequence). DNA of the CDR3: TGTGCCTGGGGGACAGATAATTCACCCCTCCACTTT. It specifies CAWGTDNSPLHF.

The CDR3 reads CAISGGGAYEQYF. The CDR3 DNA reads as TGTGCCATCAGTGGAGGCGGCGCCTACGAGCAGTACTTC. The J gene is TRBJ2-7, the V gene TRBV10-3, with no clear D. This CDR3 region has 13 residues. V was cut by 4 bases and J by 2 bases, with 9 bases left in between. CDR1 is ENHRY, CDR2 SYGVKD, per germline.

This clone was counted a few times. This sequence joins TRBV6-6 and TRBJ2-7, with TRBD1 matching 12 bases. This CDR3 spans 15 amino acids. Germline CDR1 and CDR2: MNHNY and SVGAGI (reference sequence). V shed 5 bases and J 5 bases; nucleotides not matched to a gene: 7. This chain's CDR3 is CASSPPGQGANEQYF. CDR3 bases: TGTGCCAGCAGTCCCCCGGGACAGGGGGCCAACGAGCAGTACTTC.